At least ten counts were recorded for the clone carrying this T cell receptor beta chain. Its antigen is unidentified. This specimen belongs to a study of T-cell reconstitution after alpha-beta-depleted transplantation in children. Whole-study findings and limits: T-cell counts and diversity at one year following transplant were attributed mainly to newly produced T cells. Several hundred expanded graft clones reportedly were the source of alpha-beta T cells about two months after transplant. The high TCRbeta diversity at day 60 in some patients came from surviving recipient T cells and thymic progenitors.

Using unique molecular identifiers, the investigators prepared the TCRbeta library. TCRdb processed the PCR reads anew with MiXCR; each CDR3 protein has one entry. Here the sample spans tens of thousands of distinct CDR3 sequences, roughly 6.7% being singletons. CDR3 length: 16 residues. The germline CDR1 and CDR2 sequences are ENHRY and SYGVKD. The J segment lost 1 base and the V segment lost 4 bases, leaving 4 bases of the junction unmatched. The clonotype originates from a child less than two years old who had a stem cell transplant for acute myeloid leukemia, so the T cells may come from the graft donor. The source was peripheral blood, collected 60 days after TCRalphabeta/CD19-depleted stem cell transplant. The rearrangement links TRBV10-3 to TRBJ2-2; 9 bases fit TRBD2. In nucleotides, the CDR3 is TGTGCCATCAGTGTGCGACTAGCGGAGAACACCGGGGAGCTGTTTTTT. As protein: CAISVRLAENTGELFF.